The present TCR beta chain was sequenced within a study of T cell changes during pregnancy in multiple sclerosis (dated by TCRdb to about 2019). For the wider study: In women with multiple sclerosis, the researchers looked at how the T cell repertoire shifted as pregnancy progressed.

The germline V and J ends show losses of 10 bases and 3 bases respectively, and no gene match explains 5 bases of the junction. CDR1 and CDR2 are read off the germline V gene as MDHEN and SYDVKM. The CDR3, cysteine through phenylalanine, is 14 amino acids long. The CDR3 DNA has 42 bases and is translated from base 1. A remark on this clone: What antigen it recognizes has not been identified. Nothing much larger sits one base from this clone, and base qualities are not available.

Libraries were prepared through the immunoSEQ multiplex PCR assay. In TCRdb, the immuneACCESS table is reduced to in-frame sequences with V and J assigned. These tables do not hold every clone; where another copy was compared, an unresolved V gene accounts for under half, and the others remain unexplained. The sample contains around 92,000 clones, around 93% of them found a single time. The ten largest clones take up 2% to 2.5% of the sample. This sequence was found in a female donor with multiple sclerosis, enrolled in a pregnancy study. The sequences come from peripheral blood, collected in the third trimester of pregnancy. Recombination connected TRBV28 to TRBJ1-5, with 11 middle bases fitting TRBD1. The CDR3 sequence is CAIRTGGINQPQHF. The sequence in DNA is TGTGCCATTAGGACAGGGGGCATCAATCAGCCCCAGCATTTT.